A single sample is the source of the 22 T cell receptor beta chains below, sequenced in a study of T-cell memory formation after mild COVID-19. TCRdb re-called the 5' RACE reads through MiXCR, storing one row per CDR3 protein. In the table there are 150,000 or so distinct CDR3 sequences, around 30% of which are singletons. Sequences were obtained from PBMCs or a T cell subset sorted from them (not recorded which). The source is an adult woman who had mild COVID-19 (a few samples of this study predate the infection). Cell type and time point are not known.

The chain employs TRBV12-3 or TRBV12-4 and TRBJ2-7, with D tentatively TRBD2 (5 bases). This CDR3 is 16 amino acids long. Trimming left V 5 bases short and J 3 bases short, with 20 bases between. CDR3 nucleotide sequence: TGTGCCAGCAGTCCAGGACTTTCGATGCCCCTCTACGAGCAGTACTTC. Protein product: CASSPGLSMPLYEQYF.

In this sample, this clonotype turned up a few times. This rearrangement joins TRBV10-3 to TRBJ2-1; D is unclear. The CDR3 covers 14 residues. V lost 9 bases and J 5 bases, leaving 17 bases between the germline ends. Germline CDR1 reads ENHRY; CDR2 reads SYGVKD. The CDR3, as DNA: TGTGCCATTAAATACGATCGAGGCAACAATGAGCAGTTCTTC. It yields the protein CAIKYDRGNNEQFF.

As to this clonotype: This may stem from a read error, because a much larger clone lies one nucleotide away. CDR3 residues: CSVEDLNQGGYTF. In nucleotides, the CDR3 is TGCAGCGTTGAAGATCTTAACCAGGGAGGCTACACCTTC. This chain uses TRBV29-1 with TRBJ1-2, with D tentatively TRBD1 (5 bases). Germline values: CDR1 SQVTM, CDR2 ANQGSEA. The CDR3 spans 13 residues. Trimming took 0 bases from V and 8 from J, leaving 13 bases between them.

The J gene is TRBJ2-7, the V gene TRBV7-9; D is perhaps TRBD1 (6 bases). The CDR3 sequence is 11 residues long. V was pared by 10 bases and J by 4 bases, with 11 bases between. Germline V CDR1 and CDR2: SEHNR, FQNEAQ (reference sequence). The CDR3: CAILRGYEQYF. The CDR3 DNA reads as TGTGCCATCCTCAGGGGATACGAGCAGTACTTC.

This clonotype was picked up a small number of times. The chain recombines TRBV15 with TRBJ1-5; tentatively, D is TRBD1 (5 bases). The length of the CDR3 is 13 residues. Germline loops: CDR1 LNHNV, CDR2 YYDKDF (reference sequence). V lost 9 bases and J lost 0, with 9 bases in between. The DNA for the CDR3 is TGTGCCACGACAGCGTATAGCAATCAGCCCCAGCATTTT. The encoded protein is CATTAYSNQPQHF.

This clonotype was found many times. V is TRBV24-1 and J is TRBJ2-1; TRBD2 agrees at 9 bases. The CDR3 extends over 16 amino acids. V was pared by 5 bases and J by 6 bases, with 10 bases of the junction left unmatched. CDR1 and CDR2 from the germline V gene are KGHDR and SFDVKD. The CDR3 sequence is CATSVRLAGYGNEQFF. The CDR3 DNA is TGTGCCACCAGTGTGAGGCTAGCGGGATATGGCAATGAGCAGTTCTTC.

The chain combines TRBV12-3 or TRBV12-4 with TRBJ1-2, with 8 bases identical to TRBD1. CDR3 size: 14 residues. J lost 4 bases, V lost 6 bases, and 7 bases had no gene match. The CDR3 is CASRQGVGRYGYTF. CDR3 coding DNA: TGTGCCAGCAGACAGGGGGTTGGTCGCTATGGCTACACCTTC.

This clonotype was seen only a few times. This CDR3 is CASSLAGDLGTDTQYF. The CDR3 coding sequence is TGCGCCAGCAGCTTGGCAGGGGATTTGGGCACAGATACGCAGTATTTT. The V gene is TRBV5-1, the J gene TRBJ2-3; D perhaps matches TRBD1 (6 bases). V was cut by 0 bases and J by 1 base, with 12 bases left in between. The CDR3 covers 16 residues. Germline assignment: CDR1 SGHRS and CDR2 YFSETQ.

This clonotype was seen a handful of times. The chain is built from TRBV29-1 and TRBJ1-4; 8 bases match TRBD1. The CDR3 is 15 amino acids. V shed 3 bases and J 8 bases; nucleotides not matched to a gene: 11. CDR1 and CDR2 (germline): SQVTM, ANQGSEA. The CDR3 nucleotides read TGCAGCGTTGATAGCAGCGGGACAGGAACCGAAAAACTGTTTTTT. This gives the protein CSVDSSGTGTEKLFF. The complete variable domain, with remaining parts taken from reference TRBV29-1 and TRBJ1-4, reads SAVISQKPSRDICQRGTSLTIQCQVDSQVTMMFWYRQQPGQSLTLIATANQGSEATYESGFVIDKFPISRPNLTFSTLTVSNMSPEDSSIYLCSVDSSGTGTEKLFFGSGTQLSVL.

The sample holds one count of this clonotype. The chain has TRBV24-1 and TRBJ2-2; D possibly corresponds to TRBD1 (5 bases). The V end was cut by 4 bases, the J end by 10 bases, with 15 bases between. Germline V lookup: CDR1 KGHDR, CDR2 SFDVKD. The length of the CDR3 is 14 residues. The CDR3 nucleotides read TGTGCCACCAGTGACCCTGGGGCGACAGTGGAGCTGTTTTTT. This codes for CATSDPGATVELFF.

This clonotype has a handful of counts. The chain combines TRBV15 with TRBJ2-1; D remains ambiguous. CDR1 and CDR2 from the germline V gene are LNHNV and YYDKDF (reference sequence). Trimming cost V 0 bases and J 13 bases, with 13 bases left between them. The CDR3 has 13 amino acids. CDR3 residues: CATSREATGRQFF. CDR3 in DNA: TGTGCCACCAGCAGAGAGGCCACTGGGCGTCAGTTCTTC.

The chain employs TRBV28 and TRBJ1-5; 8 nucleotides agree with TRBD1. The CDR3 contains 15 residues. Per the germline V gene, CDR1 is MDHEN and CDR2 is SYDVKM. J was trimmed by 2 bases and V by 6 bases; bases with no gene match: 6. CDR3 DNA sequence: TGTGCCAGCAGACCTCAGGGGGCTGGCAATCAGCCCCAGCATTTT. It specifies CASRPQGAGNQPQHF.

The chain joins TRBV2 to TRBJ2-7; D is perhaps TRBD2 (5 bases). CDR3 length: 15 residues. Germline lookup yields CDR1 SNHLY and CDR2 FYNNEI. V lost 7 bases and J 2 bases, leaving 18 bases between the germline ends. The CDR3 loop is CASTPRATWTYEQYF. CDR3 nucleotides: TGTGCCAGCACCCCGAGGGCAACCTGGACCTACGAGCAGTACTTC.

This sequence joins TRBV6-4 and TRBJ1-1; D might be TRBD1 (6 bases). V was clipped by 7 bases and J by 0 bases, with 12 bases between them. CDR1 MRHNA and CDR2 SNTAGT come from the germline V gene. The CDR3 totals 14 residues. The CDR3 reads CASMRTAMNTEAFF. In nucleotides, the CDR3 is TGTGCCAGCATGCGGACAGCGATGAACACTGAAGCTTTCTTT.

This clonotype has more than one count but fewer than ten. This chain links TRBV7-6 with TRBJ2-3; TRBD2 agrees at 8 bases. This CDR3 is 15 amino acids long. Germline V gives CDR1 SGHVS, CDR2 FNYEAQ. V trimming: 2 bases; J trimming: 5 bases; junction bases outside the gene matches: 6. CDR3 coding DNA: TGTGCCAGCAGCTTATCGGGGGGGCGTTTAGATACGCAGTATTTT. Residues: CASSLSGGRLDTQYF.

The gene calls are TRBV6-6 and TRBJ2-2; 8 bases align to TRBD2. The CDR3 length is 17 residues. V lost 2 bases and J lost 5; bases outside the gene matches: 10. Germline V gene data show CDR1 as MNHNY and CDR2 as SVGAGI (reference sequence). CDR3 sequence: CASSYRPAGVRTGELFF. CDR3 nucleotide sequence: TGTGCCAGCAGTTACCGACCAGCGGGAGTGCGAACCGGGGAGCTGTTTTTT.

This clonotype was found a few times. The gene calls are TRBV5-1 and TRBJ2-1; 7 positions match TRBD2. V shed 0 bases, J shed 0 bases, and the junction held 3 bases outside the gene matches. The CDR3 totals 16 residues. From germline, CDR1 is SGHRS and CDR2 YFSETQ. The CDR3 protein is CASSLDLAGSYNEQFF. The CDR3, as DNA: TGCGCCAGCAGCTTGGATTTAGCGGGCTCCTACAATGAGCAGTTCTTC.

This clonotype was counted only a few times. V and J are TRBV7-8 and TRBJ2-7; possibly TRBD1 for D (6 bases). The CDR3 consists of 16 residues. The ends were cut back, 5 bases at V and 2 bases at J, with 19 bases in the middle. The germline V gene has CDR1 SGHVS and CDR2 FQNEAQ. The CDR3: CASSPGQSDLTYEQYF. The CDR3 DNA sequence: TGTGCCAGCAGCCCAGGACAGTCAGATCTTACCTACGAGCAGTACTTC.

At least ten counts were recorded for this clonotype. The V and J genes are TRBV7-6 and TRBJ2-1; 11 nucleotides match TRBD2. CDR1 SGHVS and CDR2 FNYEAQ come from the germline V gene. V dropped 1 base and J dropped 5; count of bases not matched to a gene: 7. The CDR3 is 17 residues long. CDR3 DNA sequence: TGTGCCAGCAGCTTAGAGATAGCGGGGGGGTTCAACAATGAGCAGTTCTTC. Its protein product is CASSLEIAGGFNNEQFF.

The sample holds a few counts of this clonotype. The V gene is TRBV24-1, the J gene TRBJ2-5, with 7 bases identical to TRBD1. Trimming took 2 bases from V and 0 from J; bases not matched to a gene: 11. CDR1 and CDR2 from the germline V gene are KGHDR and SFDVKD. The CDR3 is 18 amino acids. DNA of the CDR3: TGTGCCACCAGTGATTCCCTCTCAGGGGGTTTTGACCAAGAGACCCAGTACTTC. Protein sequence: CATSDSLSGGFDQETQYF.

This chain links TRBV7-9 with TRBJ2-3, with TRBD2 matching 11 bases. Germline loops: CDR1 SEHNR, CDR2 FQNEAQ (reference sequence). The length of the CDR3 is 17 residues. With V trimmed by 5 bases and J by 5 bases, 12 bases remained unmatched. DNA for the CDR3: TGTGCCAGCAGCACCCAACTAGCGGGAGAGAGAGTAGATACGCAGTATTTT. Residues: CASSTQLAGERVDTQYF.

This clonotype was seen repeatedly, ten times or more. The CDR3 sequence is CASSPGQGHGYTF. The CDR3 DNA reads TGTGCCAGCTCGCCAGGACAGGGGCATGGCTACACCTTC. The chain couples TRBV18 to TRBJ1-2; the match to TRBD1 covers 9 bases. V shed 6 bases, J shed 6 bases, and the junction held 5 bases outside the gene matches. This CDR3 has 13 residues. Germline CDR1 is KGHSH and CDR2 is LQKENI. Using reference TRBV18 and TRBJ1-2 for the parts outside the CDR3, the full variable domain is NAGVMQNPRHLVRRRGQEARLRCSPMKGHSHVYWYRQLPEEGLKFMVYLQKENIIDESGMPKERFSAEFPKEGPSILRIQQVVRGDSAAYFCASSPGQGHGYTFGSGTRLTVV.